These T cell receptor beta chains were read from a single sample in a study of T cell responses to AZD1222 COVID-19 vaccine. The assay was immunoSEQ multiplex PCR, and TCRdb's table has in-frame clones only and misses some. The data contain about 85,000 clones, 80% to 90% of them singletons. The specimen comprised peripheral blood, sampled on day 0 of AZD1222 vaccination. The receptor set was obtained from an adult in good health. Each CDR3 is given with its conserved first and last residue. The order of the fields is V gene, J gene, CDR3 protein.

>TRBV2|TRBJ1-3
CASSVDSHSGNTIYF
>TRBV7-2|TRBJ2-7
CASSRRLAGAYEQYF
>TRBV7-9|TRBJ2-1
CASSLSGNEQFF
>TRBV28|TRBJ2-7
CASSLWGPPRSYEQYF
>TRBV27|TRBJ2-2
CASSFSPAGDGELFF
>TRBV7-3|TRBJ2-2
CACGLAGGLDTGELFF
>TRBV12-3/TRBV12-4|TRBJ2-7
CASSLAGEGEQYF
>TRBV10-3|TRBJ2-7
CAISGRSGSSYEQYF
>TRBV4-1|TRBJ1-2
CAGGADGGYTF
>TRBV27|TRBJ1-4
CASGGTGLGKLFF
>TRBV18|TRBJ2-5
CASSPGTGRAETQYF
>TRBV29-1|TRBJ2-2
CSVQGPGTGTGELFF
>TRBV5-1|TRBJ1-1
CASRSLTGNTEAFF
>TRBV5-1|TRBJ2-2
CASSLGPSGRAETGELFF
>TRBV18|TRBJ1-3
CASSPGDSGNTIYF
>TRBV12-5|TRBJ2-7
CASGLAFYPSRQESYEQYF
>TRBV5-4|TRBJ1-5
CASSSQGQPQHF
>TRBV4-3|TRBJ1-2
CASSQDRPGADYGYTF
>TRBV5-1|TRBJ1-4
CASSLTGQGNEKLFF